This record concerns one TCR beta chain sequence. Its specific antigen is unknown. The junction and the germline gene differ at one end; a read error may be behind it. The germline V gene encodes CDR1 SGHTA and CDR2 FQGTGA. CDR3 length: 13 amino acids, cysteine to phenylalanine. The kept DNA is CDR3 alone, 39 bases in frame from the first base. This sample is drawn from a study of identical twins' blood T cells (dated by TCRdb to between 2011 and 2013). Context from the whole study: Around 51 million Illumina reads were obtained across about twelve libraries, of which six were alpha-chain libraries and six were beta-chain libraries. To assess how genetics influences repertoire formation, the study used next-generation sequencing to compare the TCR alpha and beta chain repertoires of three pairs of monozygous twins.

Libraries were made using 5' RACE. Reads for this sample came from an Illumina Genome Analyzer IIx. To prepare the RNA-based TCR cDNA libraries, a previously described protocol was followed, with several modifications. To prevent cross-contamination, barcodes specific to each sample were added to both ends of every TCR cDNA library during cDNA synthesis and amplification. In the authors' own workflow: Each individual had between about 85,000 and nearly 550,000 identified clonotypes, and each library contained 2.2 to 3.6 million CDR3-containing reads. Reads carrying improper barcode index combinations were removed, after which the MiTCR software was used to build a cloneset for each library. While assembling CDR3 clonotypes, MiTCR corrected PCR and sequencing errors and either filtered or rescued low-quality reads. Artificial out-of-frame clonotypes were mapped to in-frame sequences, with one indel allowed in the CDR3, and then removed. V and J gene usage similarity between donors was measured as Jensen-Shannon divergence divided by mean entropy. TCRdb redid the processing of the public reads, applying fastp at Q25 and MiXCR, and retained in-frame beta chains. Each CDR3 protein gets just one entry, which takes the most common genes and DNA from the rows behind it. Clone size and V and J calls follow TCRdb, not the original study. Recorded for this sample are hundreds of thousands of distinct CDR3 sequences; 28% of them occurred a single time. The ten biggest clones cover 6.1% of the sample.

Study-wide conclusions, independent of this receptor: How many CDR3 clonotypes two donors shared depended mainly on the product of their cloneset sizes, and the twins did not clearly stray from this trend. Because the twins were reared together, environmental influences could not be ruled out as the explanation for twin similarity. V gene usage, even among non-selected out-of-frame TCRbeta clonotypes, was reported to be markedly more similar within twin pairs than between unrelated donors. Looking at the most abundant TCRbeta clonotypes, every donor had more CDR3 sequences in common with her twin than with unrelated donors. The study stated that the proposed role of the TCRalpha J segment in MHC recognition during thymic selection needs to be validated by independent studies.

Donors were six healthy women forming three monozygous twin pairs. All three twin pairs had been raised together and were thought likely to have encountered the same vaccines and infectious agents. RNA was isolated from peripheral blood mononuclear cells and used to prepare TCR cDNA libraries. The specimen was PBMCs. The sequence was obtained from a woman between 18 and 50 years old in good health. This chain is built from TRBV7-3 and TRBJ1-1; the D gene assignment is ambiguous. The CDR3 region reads CASSFTDRSVASF. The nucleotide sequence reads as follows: TGTGCCAGCAGTTTCACGGACCGTAGTGTGGCTTCCTTT.